This T cell receptor (beta chain) was sequenced during a study of blood T cells in healthy people across ages. Primers used in a second PCR of about 7 to 12 cycles were a sample-barcoded 5' primer and a J-beta primer mix. TCRdb reprocessed the 5' RACE reads via MiXCR and lists one record per CDR3 protein. The repertoire has approximately 800,000 distinct CDR3 sequences, around half of them found once; the top ten carry 15% to 20%. At least ten counts were recorded for this clonotype. The CDR3 spans 13 residues. V is TRBV21-1 and J is TRBJ2-7. TRBV21-1 is annotated as a pseudogene. Source material: blood. The clonotype was recovered from an elderly man in good health. The CDR3 sequence: CASSNTEVPEQYF. The DNA of the CDR3 is TGTGCCAGCAGCAACACGGAGGTCCCCGAGCAGTACTTC.